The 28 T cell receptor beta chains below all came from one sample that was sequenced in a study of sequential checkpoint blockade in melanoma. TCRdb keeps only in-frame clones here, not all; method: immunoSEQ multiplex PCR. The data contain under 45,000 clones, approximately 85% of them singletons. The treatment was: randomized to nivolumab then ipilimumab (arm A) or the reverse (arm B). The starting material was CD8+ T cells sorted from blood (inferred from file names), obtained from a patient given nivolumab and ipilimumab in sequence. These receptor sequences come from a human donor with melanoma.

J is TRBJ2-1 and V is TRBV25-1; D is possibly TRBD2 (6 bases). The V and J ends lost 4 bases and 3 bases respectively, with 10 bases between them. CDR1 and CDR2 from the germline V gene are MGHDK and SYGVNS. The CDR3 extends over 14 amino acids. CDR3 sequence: CASSVLASYNEQFF. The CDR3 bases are TGTGCCAGCAGTGTTCTAGCGAGCTACAATGAGCAGTTCTTC.

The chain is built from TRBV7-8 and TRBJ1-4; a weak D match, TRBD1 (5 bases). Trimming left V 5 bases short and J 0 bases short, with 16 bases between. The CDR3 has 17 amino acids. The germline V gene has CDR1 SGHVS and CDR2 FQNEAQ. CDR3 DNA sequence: TGTGCCAGCAGCCCGTACGCGGGGCGTGCAACTAATGAAAAACTGTTTTTT. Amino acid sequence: CASSPYAGRATNEKLFF.

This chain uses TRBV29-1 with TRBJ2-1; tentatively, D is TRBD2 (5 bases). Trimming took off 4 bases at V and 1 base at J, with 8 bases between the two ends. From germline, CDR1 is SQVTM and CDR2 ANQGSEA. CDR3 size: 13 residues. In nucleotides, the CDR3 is TGCAGCGTTGCAGGAGGATCCTACAATGAGCAGTTCTTC. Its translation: CSVAGGSYNEQFF.

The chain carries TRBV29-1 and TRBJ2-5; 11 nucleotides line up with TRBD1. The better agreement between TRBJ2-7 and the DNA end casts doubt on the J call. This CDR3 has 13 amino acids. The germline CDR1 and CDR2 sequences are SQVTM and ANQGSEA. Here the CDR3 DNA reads TGCAGCGTGCGGGGACAGGGGGACCACGAGCAGTACTTC. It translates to CSVRGQGDHEQYF.

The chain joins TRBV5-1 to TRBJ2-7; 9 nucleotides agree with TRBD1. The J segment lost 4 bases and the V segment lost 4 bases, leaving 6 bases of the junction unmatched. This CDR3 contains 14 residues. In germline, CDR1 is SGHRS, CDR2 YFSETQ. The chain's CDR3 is CASSDGTGKYEQYF. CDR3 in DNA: TGCGCCAGCAGCGACGGGACAGGGAAGTACGAGCAGTACTTC.

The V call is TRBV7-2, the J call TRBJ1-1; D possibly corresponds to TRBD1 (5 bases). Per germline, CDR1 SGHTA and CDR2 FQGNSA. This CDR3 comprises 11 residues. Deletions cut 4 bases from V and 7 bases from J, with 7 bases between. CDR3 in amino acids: CASSWGVEAFF. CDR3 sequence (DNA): TGTGCCAGCAGCTGGGGGGTTGAAGCTTTCTTT.

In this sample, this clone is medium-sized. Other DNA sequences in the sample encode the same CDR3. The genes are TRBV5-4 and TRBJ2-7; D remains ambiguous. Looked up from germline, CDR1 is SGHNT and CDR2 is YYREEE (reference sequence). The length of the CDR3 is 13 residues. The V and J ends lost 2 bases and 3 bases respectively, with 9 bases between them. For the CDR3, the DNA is TGTGCCAGCAGCTTAGACCAGGACTACGAGCAGTACTTC. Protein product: CASSLDQDYEQYF. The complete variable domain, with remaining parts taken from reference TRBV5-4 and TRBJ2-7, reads ETGVTQSPTHLIKTRGQQVTLRCSSQSGHNTVSWYQQALGQGPQFIFQYYREEENGRGNFPPRFSGLQFPNYSSELNVNALELDDSALYLCASSLDQDYEQYFGPGTRLTVT.

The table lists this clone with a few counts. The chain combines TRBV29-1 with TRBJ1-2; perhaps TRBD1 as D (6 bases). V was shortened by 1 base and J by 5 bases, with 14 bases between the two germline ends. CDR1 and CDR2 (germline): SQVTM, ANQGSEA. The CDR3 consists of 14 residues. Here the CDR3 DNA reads TGCAGCGTTGAAGGAGACAGGTCCTCATATGGCTACACCTTC. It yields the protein CSVEGDRSSYGYTF.

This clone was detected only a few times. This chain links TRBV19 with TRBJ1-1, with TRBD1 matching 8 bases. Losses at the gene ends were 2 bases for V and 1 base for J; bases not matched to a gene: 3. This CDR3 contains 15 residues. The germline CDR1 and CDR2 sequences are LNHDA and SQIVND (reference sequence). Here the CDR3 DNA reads TGTGCCAGTAGTATACCCAGGGGGCCGAACACTGAAGCTTTCTTT. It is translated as CASSIPRGPNTEAFF.

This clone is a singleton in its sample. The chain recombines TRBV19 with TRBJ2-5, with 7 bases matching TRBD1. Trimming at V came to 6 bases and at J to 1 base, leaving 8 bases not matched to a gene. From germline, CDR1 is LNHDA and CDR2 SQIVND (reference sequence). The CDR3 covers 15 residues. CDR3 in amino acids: CASRAYGTVQETQYF. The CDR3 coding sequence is TGTGCCAGTAGGGCATACGGGACAGTCCAAGAGACCCAGTACTTC.

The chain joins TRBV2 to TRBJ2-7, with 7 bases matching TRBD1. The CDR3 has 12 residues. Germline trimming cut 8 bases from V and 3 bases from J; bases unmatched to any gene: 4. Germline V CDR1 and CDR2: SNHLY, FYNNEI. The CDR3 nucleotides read TGTGCCAGCGACAGGGTAGACTACGAGCAGTACTTC. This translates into CASDRVDYEQYF.

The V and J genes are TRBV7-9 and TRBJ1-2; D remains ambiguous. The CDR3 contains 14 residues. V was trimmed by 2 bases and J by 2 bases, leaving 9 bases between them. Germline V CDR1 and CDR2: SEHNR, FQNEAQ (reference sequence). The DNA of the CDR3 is TGTGCCAGCAGCTTAACGGGGAGCAACTATGGCTACACCTTC. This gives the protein CASSLTGSNYGYTF.

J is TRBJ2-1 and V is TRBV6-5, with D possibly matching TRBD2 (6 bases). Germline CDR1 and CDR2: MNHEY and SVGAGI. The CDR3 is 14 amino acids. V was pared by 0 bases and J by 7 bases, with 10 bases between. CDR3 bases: TGTGCCAGCAGTTACTCTTGGGGGGAGAATGAGCAGTTCTTC. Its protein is CASSYSWGENEQFF.

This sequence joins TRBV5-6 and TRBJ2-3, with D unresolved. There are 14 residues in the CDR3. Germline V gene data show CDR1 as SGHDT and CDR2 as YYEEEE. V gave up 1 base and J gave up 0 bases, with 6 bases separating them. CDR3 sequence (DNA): TGTGCCAGCAGCTTGTGGCTGAGCACAGATACGCAGTATTTT. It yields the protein CASSLWLSTDTQYF.

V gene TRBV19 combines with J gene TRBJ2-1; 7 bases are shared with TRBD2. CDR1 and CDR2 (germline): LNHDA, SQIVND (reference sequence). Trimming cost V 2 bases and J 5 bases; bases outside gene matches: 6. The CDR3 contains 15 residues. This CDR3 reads CASSIRLADHNEQFF. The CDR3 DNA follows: TGTGCCAGTAGTATACGGCTAGCGGACCACAATGAGCAGTTCTTC.

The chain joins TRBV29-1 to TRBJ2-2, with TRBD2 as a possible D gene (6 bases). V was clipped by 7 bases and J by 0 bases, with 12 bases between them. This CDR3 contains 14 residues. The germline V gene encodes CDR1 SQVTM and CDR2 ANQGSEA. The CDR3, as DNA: TGCAGCGCCGTGAGCGGGTCGAACACCGGGGAGCTGTTTTTT. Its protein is CSAVSGSNTGELFF.

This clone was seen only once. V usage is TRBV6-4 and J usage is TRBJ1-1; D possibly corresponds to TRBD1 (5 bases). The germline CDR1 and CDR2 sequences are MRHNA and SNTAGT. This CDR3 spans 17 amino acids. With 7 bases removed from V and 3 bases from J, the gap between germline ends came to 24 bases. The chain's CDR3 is CASIIRGSPLGDTEAFF. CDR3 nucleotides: TGTGCCAGCATCATCCGGGGGAGCCCATTGGGAGACACTGAAGCTTTCTTT.

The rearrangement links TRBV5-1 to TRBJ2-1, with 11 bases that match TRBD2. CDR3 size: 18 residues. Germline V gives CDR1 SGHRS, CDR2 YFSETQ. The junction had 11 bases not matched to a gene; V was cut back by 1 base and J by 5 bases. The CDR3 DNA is TGCGCCAGCAGCTTGCCTAGCGGGAGGCCCCCGACCGACAATGAGCAGTTCTTC. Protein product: CASSLPSGRPPTDNEQFF.

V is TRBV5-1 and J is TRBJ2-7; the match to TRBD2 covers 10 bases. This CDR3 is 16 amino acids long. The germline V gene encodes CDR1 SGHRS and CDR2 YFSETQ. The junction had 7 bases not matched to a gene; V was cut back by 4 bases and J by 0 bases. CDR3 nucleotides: TGCGCCAGCAGCACCCACACTAGCGGGGTCTCCTACGAGCAGTACTTC. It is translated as CASSTHTSGVSYEQYF.

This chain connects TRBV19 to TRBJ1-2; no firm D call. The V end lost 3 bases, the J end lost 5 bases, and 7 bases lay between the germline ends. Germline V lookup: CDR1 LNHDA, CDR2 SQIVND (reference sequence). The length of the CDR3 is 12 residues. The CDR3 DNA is TGTGCCAGTAGTATTTGGCAGTATGGCTACACCTTC. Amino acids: CASSIWQYGYTF.

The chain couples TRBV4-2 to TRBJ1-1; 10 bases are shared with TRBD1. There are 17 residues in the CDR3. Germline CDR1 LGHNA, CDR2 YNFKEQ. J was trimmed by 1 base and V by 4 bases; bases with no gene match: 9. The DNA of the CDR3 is TGTGCCAGCAGCCTCTTTGGGACAGGGGTAGAGAACACTGAAGCTTTCTTT. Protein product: CASSLFGTGVENTEAFF.

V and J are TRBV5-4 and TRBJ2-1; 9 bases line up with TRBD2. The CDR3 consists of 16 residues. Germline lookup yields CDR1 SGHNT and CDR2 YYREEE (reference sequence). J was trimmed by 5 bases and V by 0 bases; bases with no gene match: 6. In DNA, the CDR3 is TGTGCCAGCAGCTTGGCCTTAGCGGGGGTAAACAATGAGCAGTTCTTC. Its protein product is CASSLALAGVNNEQFF.

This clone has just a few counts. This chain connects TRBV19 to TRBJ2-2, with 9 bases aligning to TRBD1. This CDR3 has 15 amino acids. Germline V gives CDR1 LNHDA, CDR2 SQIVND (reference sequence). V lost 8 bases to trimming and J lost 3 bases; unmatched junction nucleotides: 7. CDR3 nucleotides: TGTGCCAGTTCCTCGGGACAGGGATACACCGGGGAGCTGTTTTTT. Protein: CASSSGQGYTGELFF.

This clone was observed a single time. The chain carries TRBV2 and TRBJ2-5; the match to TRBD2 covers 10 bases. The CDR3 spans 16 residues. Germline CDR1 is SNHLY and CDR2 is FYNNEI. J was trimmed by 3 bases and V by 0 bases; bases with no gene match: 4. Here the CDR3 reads CASSEAIAGGEETQYF. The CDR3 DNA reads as TGTGCCAGCAGTGAAGCTATAGCGGGGGGTGAAGAGACCCAGTACTTC.

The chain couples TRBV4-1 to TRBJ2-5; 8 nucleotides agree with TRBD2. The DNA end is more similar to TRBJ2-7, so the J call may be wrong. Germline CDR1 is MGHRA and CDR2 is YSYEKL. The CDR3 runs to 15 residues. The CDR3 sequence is CASSQGQREQHEQYF. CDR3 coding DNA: TGCGCCAGCAGCCAAGGCCAGCGGGAGCAGCACGAGCAGTACTTC.

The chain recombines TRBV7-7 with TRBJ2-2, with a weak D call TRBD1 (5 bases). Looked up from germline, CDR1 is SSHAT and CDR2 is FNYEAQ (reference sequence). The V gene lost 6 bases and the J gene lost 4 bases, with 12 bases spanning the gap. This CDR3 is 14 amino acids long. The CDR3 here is CASSQGVVTGELFF. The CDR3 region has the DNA TGTGCCAGCAGTCAAGGGGTGGTCACCGGGGAGCTGTTTTTT. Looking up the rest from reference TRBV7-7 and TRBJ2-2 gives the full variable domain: GAGVSQSPRYKVTKRGQDVTLRCDPISSHATLYWYQQALGQGPEFLTYFNYEAQPDKSGLPSDRFSAERPEGSISTLTIQRTEQRDSAMYRCASSQGVVTGELFFGEGSRLTVL.

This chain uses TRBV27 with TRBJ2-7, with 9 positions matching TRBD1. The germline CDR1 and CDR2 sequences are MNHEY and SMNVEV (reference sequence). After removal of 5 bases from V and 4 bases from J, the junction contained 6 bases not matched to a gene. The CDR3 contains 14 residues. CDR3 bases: TGTGCCAGCAGTGACCGGGACAGGGATTACGAGCAGTACTTC. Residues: CASSDRDRDYEQYF.

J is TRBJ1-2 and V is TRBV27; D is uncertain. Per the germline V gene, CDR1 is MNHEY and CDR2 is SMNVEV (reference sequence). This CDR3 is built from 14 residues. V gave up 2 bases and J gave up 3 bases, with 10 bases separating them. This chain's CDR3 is CASSLTGNDYGYTF. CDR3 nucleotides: TGTGCCAGCAGTTTAACCGGGAACGACTATGGCTACACCTTC.